This T cell receptor beta chain originates from a study of blood T cell repertoires in COVID-19 (TCRdb year 2020). Regarding the research as a whole: Samples covering the acute and convalescent phases of COVID-19 were provided by collaborators in the United States, Italy and Spain. The material from the prospective study consisted of cDNA or gDNA derived from T cells, B-cell-depleted T cells, or PBMCs. Subjects who had been exposed to COVID-19, were actively infected with it, or had recovered from it provided the deeply sampled blood TCRbeta repertoires that made up the dataset. The repertoires were released in a freely available public database intended as a resource for research on the immune response to SARS-CoV-2. Samples came from the ongoing ImmuneRACE study (first 160 participants) plus 1,254 subjects from 6 global collaborators. A de-identified subject ID, COVID-19 status, age in years and sex were almost always included in the sample metadata. HLA class I and class II types, where available, came from metadata supplied by the sample provider rather than from assay-based typing. Results and caveats for the whole study, not just this receptor: How much clinical and demographic metadata was included differed by source and by participant, and the metadata was provided uncurated.

CDR3 length: 13 amino acids, cysteine to phenylalanine. Here the CDR3 DNA is all that survives: 39 bases in frame from base 1. The junction shows trimming of 3 bases on V and 3 bases on J, plus 8 bases between the germline ends. Whole blood was collected in K2EDTA tubes by collaborating institutions according to the institutions' own protocols. For TCRbeta analysis, collaborator samples were shipped as frozen whole blood, as isolated PBMCs, or as DNA extracted from either sample type. TCRbeta CDR3 regions were amplified from genomic DNA by means of the immunoSEQ Assay, a bias-controlled multiplex PCR. The original pipeline was this. The number of nucleated cells in each sample was estimated from the amplification of reference gene primers within the assay. To quantify the absolute abundance of each unique TCRbeta CDR3 rearrangement, sequence reads were collapsed and filtered. For each sample, productive Simpson clonality was calculated by taking the square root of Simpson's diversity index across productive rearrangements. TCRdb holds this immuneACCESS table with in-frame rearrangements only. Some clones are missing; in checked studies, unresolved V genes explain under half, and the rest has no known cause. The DNA was the basis for D and trimming; V, J and clone size are from that table. The sample yields some 250,000 clones; more than 70% were counted once. Of the sample, 5.7% is held by the ten largest clones.

On this clone: Its antigen is unknown. Base qualities were left out, and no much larger clone turns up one base away.

The sequencing input was peripheral blood. The V gene is TRBV12-3 or TRBV12-4 and the J gene is TRBJ1-2, with an unclear D gene assignment. The source is an elderly man with acute or convalescent COVID-19. The DNA sequence is given as TGTGCCAGCAGTTTCGTTCCCGACTATGGCTACACCTTC. Its translation reads: CASSFVPDYGYTF.